The sequence of this TCR beta chain was determined in a study of T cells in Graves' hyperthyroidism and ophthalmopathy. Trimming took 3 bases from V and 0 from J, leaving 9 bases between them. The germline CDR1 and CDR2 sequences are SGHTA and FQGNSA. The CDR3 totals 15 residues. Amplified regions were TCR beta CDR3 sequences from RNA transcripts. In the first-round RT-PCR of the TCR CDR3, the HTBI primer set was used. TCRdb processed the multiplex PCR reads anew with MiXCR; each CDR3 protein has one entry. The sample carries around 450,000 distinct CDR3 sequences, about 15% recorded once. In its sample, this clonotype was seen many times.

The J gene is TRBJ1-3, the V gene TRBV7-2, with D maybe TRBD1 (5 bases). Input material: blood. The TCR comes from a woman younger than 35 with Graves' hyperthyroidism. The DNA of the CDR3 is TGTGCCAGCAGCTTTCAAACAGGCTCTGGAAACACCATATATTTT. Its translation: CASSFQTGSGNTIYF.